This TCR beta chain was documented in a study of control samples from healthy donors and cancer patients. The CDR3 is made up of 14 amino acids. V lost 5 bases and J 7 bases, leaving 17 bases between the germline ends. The V gene's germline CDR1 is LGHDT and CDR2 YNNKEL (reference sequence). Data came from immunoSEQ multiplex PCR; TCRdb stores just in-frame clones and leaves some out. The sample lists roughly 220,000 clones; around 94% were seen once. The source material was blood. This rearrangement joins TRBV3-1 (or the pseudogene TRBV3-2) to TRBJ1-1; D is perhaps TRBD1 (5 bases). The TCR was taken from a man in his fifties or sixties in good health. The CDR3: CASSSRSRGIEAFF. The CDR3 nucleotides read TGTGCCAGCAGCTCCCGGTCCCGGGGGATTGAAGCTTTCTTT.